Listed below are T cell receptor beta chains from one sample, sequenced in a study of blood T cell repertoires in COVID-19. Some clones are missing from TCRdb's copy, which holds only in-frame ones; the method was immunoSEQ multiplex PCR. The sample holds roughly 380,000 clones, about 89% seen once. The material sequenced was peripheral blood. The receptors stem from a woman in her 40s with COVID-19, enrolled during active disease. Both conserved end residues are part of each CDR3. A D gene is named only where the DNA matches it firmly. Not all rows give a size; the values are once, few, many and, for expanded clones, a class.

D gene: TRBD1; V gene: TRBV7-9; J gene: TRBJ2-2; clone size: .; CDR3 DNA: TGTGCCAGCAGCTCCCTCGGGACAGAGGAGGAGCTGTTTTTT; CDR3 protein: CASSSLGTEEELFF
D gene: TRBD1; V gene: TRBV5-1; J gene: TRBJ2-5; clone size: .; CDR3 DNA: TGCGCCAGCAGCCGGGGACAGGGAAGGGAGACCCAGTACTTC; CDR3 protein: CASSRGQGRETQYF
D gene: TRBD2; V gene: TRBV18; J gene: TRBJ2-1; clone size: .; CDR3 DNA: TGTGCCAGCTCACCCATTACTAGCGGTATTTACAATGAGCAGTTCTTC; CDR3 protein: CASSPITSGIYNEQFF
D gene: .; V gene: TRBV12-3/TRBV12-4; J gene: TRBJ1-3; clone size: .; CDR3 DNA: TGTGCCAGCAGTACGGGTTCTGGAAACACCATATATTTT; CDR3 protein: CASSTGSGNTIYF
D gene: TRBD2; V gene: TRBV24-1; J gene: TRBJ2-5; clone size: .; CDR3 DNA: TGTGCCACCAGGCAACCCTCACTAGCGGGCGGGCCGGAGACCCAGTACTTC; CDR3 protein: CATRQPSLAGGPETQYF
D gene: .; V gene: TRBV7-2; J gene: TRBJ1-3; clone size: .; CDR3 DNA: TGTGCCAGCAGAAAACGGGGTGTGAGCGGAAACACCATATATTTT; CDR3 protein: CASRKRGVSGNTIYF
D gene: TRBD1; V gene: TRBV25-1; J gene: TRBJ2-3; clone size: .; CDR3 DNA: TGTGCCAGCAGTCCCAGGACAGGGCTAAGCACAGATACGCAGTATTTT; CDR3 protein: CASSPRTGLSTDTQYF
D gene: .; V gene: TRBV5-8; J gene: TRBJ2-5; clone size: few; CDR3 DNA: TGTGCCAGCAGCTTGGCGGAGACCCAGTACTTC; CDR3 protein: CASSLAETQYF
D gene: .; V gene: TRBV15; J gene: TRBJ1-1; clone size: .; CDR3 DNA: TGTGCCACCAGCAGGGAGATAGGGAGACATCTCGGAGCTTTCTTT; CDR3 protein: CATSREIGRHLGAFF
D gene: .; V gene: TRBV4-1; J gene: TRBJ1-2; clone size: .; CDR3 DNA: TGCGCCAGCAGCCAAGATTACGGGAACTATGGCTACACCTTC; CDR3 protein: CASSQDYGNYGYTF
D gene: .; V gene: TRBV25-1; J gene: TRBJ1-6; clone size: .; CDR3 DNA: TGTGCCAGCAGTGAGACAGGATTGGATTCACCCCTCCACTTT; CDR3 protein: CASSETGLDSPLHF
D gene: .; V gene: TRBV19; J gene: TRBJ1-2; clone size: once; CDR3 DNA: TGTGCCAGTAGGGGGCCCTACTATGGCTACACCTTC; CDR3 protein: CASRGPYYGYTF
D gene: .; V gene: TRBV7-3; J gene: TRBJ1-2; clone size: few; CDR3 DNA: TGTGCCAGCAGCCTTCAGCCGGCGGGGGTGGGAGCTAACTATGGCTACACCTTC; CDR3 protein: CASSLQPAGVGANYGYTF
D gene: TRBD1; V gene: TRBV6-2/TRBV6-3; J gene: TRBJ1-5; clone size: once; CDR3 DNA: TGTGCCAGCAGTTACTACGGACAGGGAGTTTTGAGCAATCAGCCCCAGCATTTT; CDR3 protein: CASSYYGQGVLSNQPQHF
D gene: .; V gene: TRBV5-4; J gene: TRBJ1-2; clone size: .; CDR3 DNA: TGTGCCAGCAGCTTGGACAGGGAGTCAAGCTACACCTTC; CDR3 protein: CASSLDRESSYTF
D gene: TRBD2; V gene: TRBV19; J gene: TRBJ2-3; clone size: .; CDR3 DNA: TGTGCCAGTAGCCACCTCCCGGGACTAGCGGGGTCAGATACGCAGTATTTT; CDR3 protein: CASSHLPGLAGSDTQYF
D gene: .; V gene: TRBV5-8; J gene: TRBJ1-3; clone size: .; CDR3 DNA: TGTGCCAGCAGCCACACAGGGTACGGAAACACCATATATTTT; CDR3 protein: CASSHTGYGNTIYF
D gene: TRBD2; V gene: TRBV5-1; J gene: TRBJ2-7; clone size: .; CDR3 DNA: TGCGCCAGCAGCCTTGGGACTAGCGGGGCCTACGAGCAGTACTTC; CDR3 protein: CASSLGTSGAYEQYF
D gene: TRBD1; V gene: TRBV5-6; J gene: TRBJ1-1; clone size: .; CDR3 DNA: TGTGCCAGCAGCCCGATACAGGGGGCGAGGAACACTGAAGCTTTCTTT; CDR3 protein: CASSPIQGARNTEAFF
D gene: TRBD1; V gene: TRBV6-6; J gene: TRBJ1-5; clone size: .; CDR3 DNA: TGTGCCAGCAGCCGGGACAGGGACAATCAGCCCCAGCATTTT; CDR3 protein: CASSRDRDNQPQHF
D gene: .; V gene: TRBV28; J gene: TRBJ1-2; clone size: .; CDR3 DNA: TGTGCCAGCAGTTCCTCCGGGGGGACACCTTCCTACACCTTC; CDR3 protein: CASSSSGGTPSYTF
D gene: TRBD2; V gene: TRBV18; J gene: TRBJ2-1; clone size: .; CDR3 DNA: TGTGCCAGCCAGGCAAAGCGGGGGGTTAACTCCTACAATGAGCAGTTCTTC; CDR3 protein: CASQAKRGVNSYNEQFF
D gene: .; V gene: TRBV7-2; J gene: TRBJ2-5; clone size: .; CDR3 DNA: TGTGCCAGCAGCTTAGCGGGCACCTACCAAGAGACCCAGTACTTC; CDR3 protein: CASSLAGTYQETQYF
D gene: TRBD1; V gene: TRBV30; J gene: TRBJ1-6; clone size: .; CDR3 DNA: TGTGCCTGGAGTTTTCAGGGGGCTGGTAATTCACCCCTCCACTTT; CDR3 protein: CAWSFQGAGNSPLHF
D gene: .; V gene: TRBV28; J gene: TRBJ1-3; clone size: .; CDR3 DNA: TGTGCCAGTGCTAGGGGGGGCACCATATATTTT; CDR3 protein: CASARGGTIYF
D gene: TRBD1; V gene: TRBV9; J gene: TRBJ2-5; clone size: many; CDR3 DNA: TGTGCCAGCAGCACAGGACAGGGGAATTTTGAGACCCAGTACTTC; CDR3 protein: CASSTGQGNFETQYF
D gene: TRBD2; V gene: TRBV5-6; J gene: TRBJ2-3; clone size: .; CDR3 DNA: TGTGCCAGCAGCTGGGGACTAGCGGGAGCAGATACGCAGTATTTT; CDR3 protein: CASSWGLAGADTQYF